The present T cell receptor (beta chain) was sequenced within a study of blood T cells in healthy people across ages. Study conclusions and caveats: A greater number of naive CD4+ cells and higher diversity distinguished long-lived donors from aged donors. Per million T cells, TCR beta diversity dropped about linearly as age rose. Researchers deemed the diversity estimates from one million T cells underestimates.

Ten or more counts support this clonotype. Its antigen is not known. The CDR3 extends over 14 amino acids. V lost 5 bases to trimming and J lost 8 bases, with 13 bases between them. Together with a sample-barcoded 5' primer, a J-beta primer mix was included in a second PCR lasting about 7 to 12 cycles. TCRdb called the 5' RACE reads again in MiXCR, with one record for every CDR3 protein. The sample lists approximately 1.5 million distinct CDR3 sequences, around 36% occurring once. It was 9.5 to 10 milliliters of peripheral blood that were drawn from each donor. The chain carries TRBV12-3 or TRBV12-4 and TRBJ1-6; D gene unclear. The TCR was taken from a woman aged 25 to 39 in good health. Sequenced input: blood. The CDR3 DNA follows: TGTGCCAGCAGTGCCGGGAGTAAGGATTCACCCCTCCACTTT. Amino acid sequence: CASSAGSKDSPLHF.